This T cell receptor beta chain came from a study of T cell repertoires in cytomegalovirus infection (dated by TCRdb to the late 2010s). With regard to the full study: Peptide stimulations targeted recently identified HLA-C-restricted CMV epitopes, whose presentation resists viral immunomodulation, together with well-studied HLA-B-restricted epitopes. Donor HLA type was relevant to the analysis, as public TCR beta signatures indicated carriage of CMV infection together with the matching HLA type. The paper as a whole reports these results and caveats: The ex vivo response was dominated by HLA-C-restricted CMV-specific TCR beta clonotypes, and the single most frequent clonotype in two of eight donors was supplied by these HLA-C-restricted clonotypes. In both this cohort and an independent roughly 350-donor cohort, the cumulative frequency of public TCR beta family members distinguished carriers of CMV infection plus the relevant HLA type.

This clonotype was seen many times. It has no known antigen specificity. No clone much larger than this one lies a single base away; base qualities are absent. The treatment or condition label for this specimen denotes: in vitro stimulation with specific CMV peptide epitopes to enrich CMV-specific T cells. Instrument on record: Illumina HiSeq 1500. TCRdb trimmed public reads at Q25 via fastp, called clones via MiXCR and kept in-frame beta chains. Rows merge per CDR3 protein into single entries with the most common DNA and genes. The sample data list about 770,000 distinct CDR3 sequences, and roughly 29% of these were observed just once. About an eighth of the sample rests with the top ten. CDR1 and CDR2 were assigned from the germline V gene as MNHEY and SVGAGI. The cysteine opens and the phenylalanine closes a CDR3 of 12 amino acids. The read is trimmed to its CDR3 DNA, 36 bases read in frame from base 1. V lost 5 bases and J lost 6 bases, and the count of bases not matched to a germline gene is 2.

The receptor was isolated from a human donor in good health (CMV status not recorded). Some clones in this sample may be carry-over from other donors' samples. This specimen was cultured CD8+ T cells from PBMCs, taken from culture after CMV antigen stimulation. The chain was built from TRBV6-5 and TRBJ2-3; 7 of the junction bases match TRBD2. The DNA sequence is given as TGTGCCAGCAGTCAGGGAGGGGATACGCAGTATTTT. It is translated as CASSQGGDTQYF.